The next 30 T cell receptor beta chains were all read from a single sample in a study of blood T cell repertoires in COVID-19. Data came from immunoSEQ multiplex PCR; TCRdb stores just in-frame clones and leaves some out. This sample has fewer than 500,000 clones; 70% to 90% occur once, and the top ten carry 0.8% to 1%. Sequenced input: peripheral blood. Every receptor here comes from a man younger than 35 with COVID-19, enrolled during active disease.

J is TRBJ2-5 and V is TRBV11-2; 9 bases map to TRBD1. V trimming: 5 bases; J trimming: 5 bases; junction bases outside the gene matches: 6. This CDR3 has 14 residues. Germline V gene sequence: CDR1 SGHAT, CDR2 FQNNGV. The CDR3 protein is CASSVNRGPETQYF. The CDR3 coding sequence is TGTGCCAGCAGCGTCAACAGGGGGCCTGAGACCCAGTACTTC.

V and J are TRBV18 and TRBJ2-5, with 8 nucleotides matching TRBD1. Trimming took 2 bases from V and 4 from J; bases not matched to a gene: 6. Germline V gene data show CDR1 as KGHSH and CDR2 as LQKENI. The CDR3 runs 15 residues. The CDR3 DNA reads as TGTGCCAGCTCACCAAAACAGGGGGGTGGAGAGACCCAGTACTTC. As protein: CASSPKQGGGETQYF.

Concerning this clone: This same CDR3 is encoded by further DNA sequences in the sample. The V gene is TRBV6-5, the J gene TRBJ2-7; 11 bases agree with TRBD1. V was clipped by 6 bases and J by 4 bases; unmatched bases: 5. The CDR3 length is 14 residues. CDR1 MNHEY and CDR2 SVGAGI come from the germline V gene. Written as DNA, the CDR3 is TGTGCCAGCAGGACCGGGACAGGGGGGTACGAGCAGTACTTC. Residues: CASRTGTGGYEQYF.

This chain joins TRBV6-5 and TRBJ2-1; TRBD1 aligns across 7 bases. The CDR3 length is 15 residues. Germline CDR1 MNHEY, CDR2 SVGAGI. V dropped 8 bases and J dropped 3; count of bases not matched to a gene: 10. The CDR3 sequence is CASYLTGVYYNEQFF. DNA of the CDR3: TGTGCCAGCTATTTAACAGGGGTATACTACAATGAGCAGTTCTTC.

The V gene is TRBV7-3, the J gene TRBJ2-7, with 10 bases matching TRBD1. The CDR3 length is 15 residues. Germline CDR1 is SGHTA and CDR2 is FQGTGA. With V trimmed by 2 bases and J by 4 bases, 5 bases remained unmatched. The CDR3 DNA reads as TGTGCCAGCAGCTTAGGTATGGGACAGGGGTACGAGCAGTACTTC. As protein: CASSLGMGQGYEQYF. The whole variable domain, remainder taken from reference TRBV7-3 and TRBJ2-7, is GAGVSQTPSNKVTEKGKYVELRCDPISGHTALYWYRQSLGQGPEFLIYFQGTGAADDSGLPNDRFFAVRPEGSVSTLKIQRTERGDSAVYLCASSLGMGQGYEQYFGPGTRLTVT.

V is TRBV7-2 and J is TRBJ1-1; D remains ambiguous. V was clipped by 3 bases and J by 4 bases, with 9 bases between them. The length of the CDR3 is 13 residues. CDR1 is SGHTA and CDR2 is FQGNSA in the germline V gene. This chain's CDR3 is CASSFEGTTEAFF. The CDR3 DNA reads TGTGCCAGCAGCTTCGAGGGTACCACTGAAGCTTTCTTT. The whole variable domain, remainder taken from reference TRBV7-2 and TRBJ1-1, is GAGVSQSPSNKVTEKGKDVELRCDPISGHTALYWYRQSLGQGLEFLIYFQGNSAPDKSGLPSDRFSAERTGGSVSTLTIQRTQQEDSAVYLCASSFEGTTEAFFGQGTRLTVV.

This rearrangement joins TRBV6-5 to TRBJ1-5, with D maybe TRBD1 (5 bases). Trimming stripped 4 bases from V and 0 bases from J, with 10 bases between. Germline V gene sequence: CDR1 MNHEY, CDR2 SVGAGI. CDR3 size: 15 residues. CDR3 amino acids: CASSSFGGSNQPQHF. CDR3 DNA: TGTGCCAGCAGTTCCTTCGGGGGTAGCAATCAGCCCCAGCATTTT.

J is TRBJ1-3 and V is TRBV5-1; 8 bases line up with TRBD1. Losses at the gene ends were 4 bases for V and 2 bases for J; bases not matched to a gene: 5. The V gene's germline CDR1 is SGHRS and CDR2 YFSETQ. This CDR3 region has 15 residues. The DNA of the CDR3 is TGCGCCAGCAGCCAAACGACAGGGGCTGGAAACACCATATATTTT. Amino acids: CASSQTTGAGNTIYF.

Written as DNA, the CDR3 is TGTGCCAGTAGTATTGGACAGTCCCGGGACTATCTCTACGAGCAGTACTTC. Protein: CASSIGQSRDYLYEQYF. The chain recombines TRBV19 with TRBJ2-7; maybe TRBD2 (7 bases). Between the trimmed V and J ends, which lost 3 bases and 3 bases, there was a span of 21 bases. CDR3 length equals 17 residues. The germline V gene has CDR1 LNHDA and CDR2 SQIVND (reference sequence).

The chain links TRBV4-1 to TRBJ2-3, with a weak D call TRBD2 (6 bases). Trimming removed 0 bases at V and 3 bases at J, with 7 bases between. CDR3 length equals 14 residues. In germline, CDR1 is MGHRA, CDR2 YSYEKL. The chain's CDR3 is CASSQDRETDTQYF. For the CDR3, the DNA is TGCGCCAGCAGCCAAGACCGGGAGACAGATACGCAGTATTTT.

This clone was detected only once. This chain joins TRBV3-1 (or the pseudogene TRBV3-2) and TRBJ2-5, with 14 bases matching TRBD2. The CDR3 is 18 amino acids. Germline V gives CDR1 LGHDT, CDR2 YNNKEL (reference sequence). The V and J ends lost 2 bases and 5 bases, in that order; junction bases with no gene match: 10. CDR3 nucleotides: TGTGCCAGCAGCCAATCCCTGACTAGCGGGAGGGCCAAGGAGACCCAGTACTTC. Residues: CASSQSLTSGRAKETQYF.

The chain recombines TRBV27 with TRBJ1-5, with D possibly matching TRBD1 (5 bases). Germline V gene lookup returns CDR1 MNHEY and CDR2 SMNVEV (reference sequence). Trimming stripped 6 bases from V and 0 bases from J, with 12 bases between. The CDR3 runs 15 residues. The CDR3 spells CASRGTGYSNQPQHF. DNA of the CDR3: TGTGCCAGCAGGGGAACAGGTTATAGCAATCAGCCCCAGCATTTT.

The CDR3 reads CASSPGTGAWADNSPLHF. The CDR3 nucleotides read TGCGCCAGCAGCCCCGGGACAGGGGCTTGGGCTGATAATTCACCCCTCCACTTT. This chain joins TRBV5-1 and TRBJ1-6, with TRBD1 identical over 10 bases. Germline CDR1 SGHRS, CDR2 YFSETQ. The CDR3 covers 18 residues. The J segment lost 5 bases and the V segment lost 4 bases, leaving 12 bases of the junction unmatched.

The chain couples TRBV11-3 to TRBJ1-1, with 7 positions matching TRBD1. The CDR3 has 15 residues. With 2 bases clipped from V and 10 bases from J, the junction kept 13 bases outside the gene matches. CDR1 is SGHNT and CDR2 is YENEEA in the germline V gene. The CDR3 reads CASSLLGDRIKGAFF. CDR3 DNA sequence: TGTGCCAGCAGCTTATTAGGGGACAGAATCAAGGGAGCTTTCTTT.

As to this clone: One end of the junction is discordant with germline, which a read error may explain. The rearrangement uses TRBV5-8 and TRBJ2-1, with a tentative D call TRBD2 (6 bases). Looked up from germline, CDR1 is SGHTS and CDR2 is YDEGEE. This CDR3 is 15 amino acids long. For the CDR3, the DNA is TGTGCCAGCAGCTTAAGAGGGGACTCCCACAATGAGCAGTTCTTC. Protein sequence: CASSLRGDSHNEQFF.

The chain couples TRBV19 to TRBJ1-1, with D possibly matching TRBD1 (5 bases). The CDR3 covers 14 residues. The V gene's germline CDR1 is LNHDA and CDR2 SQIVND (reference sequence). Trimming cost V 8 bases and J 4 bases, with 17 bases left between them. CDR3 loop: CASRERGGSTEAFF. DNA for the CDR3: TGTGCCAGTCGTGAGCGCGGGGGTAGCACTGAAGCTTTCTTT.

The chain is built from TRBV7-9 and TRBJ2-7; D perhaps matches TRBD1 (5 bases). Trimming cost V 5 bases and J 2 bases, with 13 bases left between them. CDR3 length: 14 residues. Germline CDR1 SEHNR, CDR2 FQNEAQ (reference sequence). CDR3 protein: CASSPFQGTYEQYF. The CDR3 DNA reads as TGTGCCAGCAGCCCTTTCCAGGGTACCTACGAGCAGTACTTC.

This rearrangement joins TRBV6-5 to TRBJ2-5, with D unclear. This CDR3 is 13 amino acids long. Germline assignment: CDR1 MNHEY and CDR2 SVGAGI. V was pared by 0 bases and J by 4 bases, with 6 bases between. The CDR3 nucleotides read TGTGCCAGCAGTTACTCGAACAGAGAGACCCAGTACTTC. Translated, it gives CASSYSNRETQYF.

The J gene is TRBJ2-4, the V gene TRBV6-5, with TRBD1 matching 8 bases. The CDR3 runs 14 residues. V lost 7 bases and J lost 5; bases outside the gene matches: 7. CDR1 and CDR2 (germline): MNHEY, SVGAGI. The CDR3 spells CASTEQGVQNIQYF. The CDR3 nucleotides read TGTGCCAGCACCGAACAGGGGGTTCAAAACATTCAGTACTTC.

The rearrangement joins TRBV6-1 to TRBJ2-3; the D gene is possibly TRBD1 (6 bases). Germline V gene lookup returns CDR1 MNHNS and CDR2 SASEGT. The V gene lost 0 bases and the J gene lost 10 bases, with 11 bases spanning the gap. The length of the CDR3 is 13 residues. CDR3 protein: CASSEARTASQYF. Here the CDR3 DNA reads TGTGCCAGCAGTGAAGCGAGGACAGCCTCGCAGTATTTT.

The chain employs TRBV5-1 and TRBJ1-1; D remains ambiguous. The CDR3 extends over 15 amino acids. Trimming shortened V by 0 bases and J by 1 base, and 10 bases separated the two germline ends. Germline V gene sequence: CDR1 SGHRS, CDR2 YFSETQ. CDR3 nucleotides: TGCGCCAGCAGCTTGGTGGCAGGCTCGAACACTGAAGCTTTCTTT. This gives the protein CASSLVAGSNTEAFF. Using reference TRBV5-1 and TRBJ1-1 for the parts outside the CDR3, the full variable domain is KAGVTQTPRYLIKTRGQQVTLSCSPISGHRSVSWYQQTPGQGLQFLFEYFSETQRNKGNFPGRFSGRQFSNSRSEMNVSTLELGDSALYLCASSLVAGSNTEAFFGQGTRLTVV.

A single count supports this clone. V usage is TRBV6-5 and J usage is TRBJ2-1; 10 bases match TRBD1. Germline CDR1 and CDR2: MNHEY and SVGAGI. This CDR3 contains 15 residues. With 5 bases clipped from V and 7 bases from J, the junction kept 8 bases outside the gene matches. Here the CDR3 reads CASSPDRGRSNEQFF. In DNA form, the CDR3 reads TGTGCCAGCAGTCCAGACAGGGGGCGTTCTAATGAGCAGTTCTTC.

This sequence joins TRBV14 and TRBJ2-1; 8 bases align to TRBD2. Germline V CDR1 and CDR2: SGHDN, FVKESK. This CDR3 is 14 amino acids long. V was clipped by 5 bases and J by 7 bases; unmatched bases: 7. The CDR3 loop reads CASSTPGGLNEQFF. The DNA of the CDR3 is TGTGCCAGCAGCACGCCGGGGGGGTTGAATGAGCAGTTCTTC.

The chain recombines TRBV11-2 with TRBJ1-1; D unresolved. This CDR3 comprises 13 residues. Germline CDR1 is SGHAT and CDR2 is FQNNGV. Trimming left V 1 base short and J 1 base short, with 4 bases between. The CDR3 loop is CASSLAKNTEAFF. DNA of the CDR3: TGTGCCAGCAGCTTAGCCAAGAACACTGAAGCTTTCTTT. The variable domain in full, completed from reference TRBV11-2 and TRBJ1-1, reads EAGVAQSPRYKIIEKRQSVAFWCNPISGHATLYWYQQILGQGPKLLIQFQNNGVVDDSQLPKDRFSAERLKGVDSTLKIQPAKLEDSAVYLCASSLAKNTEAFFGQGTRLTVV.

In this sample, this clone turned up once. The V gene is TRBV5-1, the J gene TRBJ2-3; D possibly corresponds to TRBD2 (7 bases). The germline V gene encodes CDR1 SGHRS and CDR2 YFSETQ. The ends were cut back, 0 bases at V and 9 bases at J, with 11 bases in the middle. CDR3 size: 13 residues. Written as DNA, the CDR3 is TGCGCCAGCAGCTTGGGCGGGGGCGGCACGCAGTATTTT. Amino acids: CASSLGGGGTQYF.

This rearrangement joins TRBV6-5 to TRBJ2-5, with 11 bases lining up with TRBD2. CDR3 length: 14 residues. Germline CDR1 reads MNHEY; CDR2 reads SVGAGI. Losses at the gene ends were 8 bases for V and 5 bases for J; bases not matched to a gene: 7. CDR3 sequence reads: CASSGTSGGETQYF. The CDR3 nucleotides read TGTGCCAGCTCCGGGACTAGCGGCGGGGAGACCCAGTACTTC.

The chain carries TRBV5-5 and TRBJ1-3; a possible D gene is TRBD1 (5 bases). The germline gives CDR1 SGHKS, CDR2 YYEKEE (reference sequence). The CDR3 length is 14 residues. V gave up 0 bases and J gave up 3 bases, with 7 bases separating them. The CDR3 region has the DNA TGTGCCAGCAGCTTGGGACAGATTGGAAACACCATATATTTT. It translates to CASSLGQIGNTIYF.

With respect to this clone: Other DNA sequences from this sample encode an identical CDR3 as well. The V call is TRBV19, the J call TRBJ2-2; D might be TRBD1 (6 bases). This CDR3 comprises 15 residues. Trimming stripped 1 base from V and 5 bases from J, with 11 bases between. Germline V gene data show CDR1 as LNHDA and CDR2 as SQIVND (reference sequence). CDR3 protein: CASSIGGRGTGELFF. The DNA of the CDR3 is TGTGCCAGTAGTATAGGGGGAAGGGGGACCGGGGAGCTGTTTTTT.

This clone was recorded once. The chain links TRBV18 to TRBJ2-1, with 7 bases identical to TRBD2. J was trimmed by 2 bases and V by 6 bases; bases with no gene match: 13. The CDR3 loop spans 17 amino acids. Germline CDR1 is KGHSH and CDR2 is LQKENI. The CDR3 DNA is TGTGCCAGCTCGAAAGAGCCTAGCGGCTTCCCCTACAATGAGCAGTTCTTC. Protein sequence: CASSKEPSGFPYNEQFF.

V gene TRBV5-6 combines with J gene TRBJ1-2; 7 nucleotides align to TRBD1. From germline, CDR1 is SGHDT and CDR2 YYEEEE. The CDR3 covers 12 residues. The V segment lost 4 bases and the J segment 7 bases; nucleotides outside the gene matches: 4. For the CDR3, the DNA is TGTGCCAGCAGCACTAACAGGGGTGGCTACACCTTC. Its translation: CASSTNRGGYTF. The whole variable domain, remainder taken from reference TRBV5-6 and TRBJ1-2, is DAGVTQSPTHLIKTRGQQVTLRCSPKSGHDTVSWYQQALGQGPQFIFQYYEEEERQRGNFPDRFSGHQFPNYSSELNVNALLLGDSALYLCASSTNRGGYTFGSGTRLTVV.